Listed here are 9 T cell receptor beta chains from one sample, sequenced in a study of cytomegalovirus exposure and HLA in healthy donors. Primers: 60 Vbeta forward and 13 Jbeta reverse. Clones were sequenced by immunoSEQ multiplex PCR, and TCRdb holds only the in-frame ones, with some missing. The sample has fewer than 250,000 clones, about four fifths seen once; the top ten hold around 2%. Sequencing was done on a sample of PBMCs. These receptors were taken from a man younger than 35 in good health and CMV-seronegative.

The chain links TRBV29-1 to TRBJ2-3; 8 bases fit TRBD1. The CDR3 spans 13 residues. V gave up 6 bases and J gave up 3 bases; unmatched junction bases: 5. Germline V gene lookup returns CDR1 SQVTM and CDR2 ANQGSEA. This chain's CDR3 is CSVTDRVTDTQYF. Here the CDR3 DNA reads TGCAGCGTCACGGACAGGGTTACAGATACGCAGTATTTT.

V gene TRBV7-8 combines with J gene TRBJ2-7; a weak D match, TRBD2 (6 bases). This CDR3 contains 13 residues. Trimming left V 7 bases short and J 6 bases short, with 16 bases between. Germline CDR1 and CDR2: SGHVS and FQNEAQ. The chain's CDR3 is CASMRTGVGEQYF. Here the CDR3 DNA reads TGTGCCAGCATGCGGACGGGAGTGGGCGAGCAGTACTTC.

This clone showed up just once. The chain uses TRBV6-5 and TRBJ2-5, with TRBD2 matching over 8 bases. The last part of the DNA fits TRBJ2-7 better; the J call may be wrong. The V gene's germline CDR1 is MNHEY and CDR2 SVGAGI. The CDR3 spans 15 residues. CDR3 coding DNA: TGTGCCAGCAGTTACTTCAGCGGGGGCACCTACGAGCAGTACTTC. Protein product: CASSYFSGGTYEQYF.

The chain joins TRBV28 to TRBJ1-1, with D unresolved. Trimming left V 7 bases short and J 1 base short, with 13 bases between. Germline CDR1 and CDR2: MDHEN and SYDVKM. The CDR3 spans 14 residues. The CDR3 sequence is CASILGGRNTEAFF. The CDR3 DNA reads TGTGCCAGCATCCTGGGTGGGAGGAACACTGAAGCTTTCTTT. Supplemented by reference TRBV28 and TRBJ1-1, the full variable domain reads DVKVTQSSRYLVKRTGEKVFLECVQDMDHENMFWYRQDPGLGLRLIYFSYDVKMKEKGDIPEGYSVSREKKERFSLILESASTNQTSMYLCASILGGRNTEAFFGQGTRLTVV.

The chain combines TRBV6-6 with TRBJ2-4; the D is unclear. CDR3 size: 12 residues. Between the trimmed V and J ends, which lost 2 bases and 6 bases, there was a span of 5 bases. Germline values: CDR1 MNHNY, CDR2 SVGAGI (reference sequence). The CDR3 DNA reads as TGTGCCAGCAGTTACGCAGGAAACATTCAGTACTTC. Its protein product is CASSYAGNIQYF.

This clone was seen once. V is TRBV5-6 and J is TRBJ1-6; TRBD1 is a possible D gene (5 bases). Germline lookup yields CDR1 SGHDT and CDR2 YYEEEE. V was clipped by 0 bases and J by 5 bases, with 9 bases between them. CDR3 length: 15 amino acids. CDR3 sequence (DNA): TGTGCCAGCAGCTTGGCCCAGGGTAATAATTCACCCCTCCACTTT. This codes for CASSLAQGNNSPLHF.

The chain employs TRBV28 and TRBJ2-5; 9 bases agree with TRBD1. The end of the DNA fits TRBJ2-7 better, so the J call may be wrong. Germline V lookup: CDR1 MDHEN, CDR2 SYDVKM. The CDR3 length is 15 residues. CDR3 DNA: TGTGCCAGCACCCTCGGGACAGGGTTATCCTACGAGCAGTACTTC. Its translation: CASTLGTGLSYEQYF.

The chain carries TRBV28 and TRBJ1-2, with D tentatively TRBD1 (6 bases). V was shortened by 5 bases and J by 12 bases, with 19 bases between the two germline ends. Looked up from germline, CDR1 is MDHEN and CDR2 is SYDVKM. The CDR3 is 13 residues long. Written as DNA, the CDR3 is TGTGCCAGCAGTGTCGGACAGACCCCCTTCAACACCTTC. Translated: CASSVGQTPFNTF.

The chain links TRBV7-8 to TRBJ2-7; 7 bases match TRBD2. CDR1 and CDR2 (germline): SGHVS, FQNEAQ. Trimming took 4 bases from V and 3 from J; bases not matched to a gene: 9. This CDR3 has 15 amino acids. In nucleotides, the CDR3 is TGTGCCAGCAGCTCAGCGGGGACTCTATACTACGAGCAGTACTTC. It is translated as CASSSAGTLYYEQYF.